The next 5 T cell receptor beta chains were all read from a single sample in a study of OX40 agonist ivuxolimab in advanced cancers. TCRdb's table, derived via immunoSEQ multiplex PCR, lists solely in-frame clones and lacks some. This table has 90,000 to 100,000 clones, less than 90% appearing once. Sequenced here: CD4+ or CD8+ T cells sorted from blood, sampled in a trial of the OX40 agonist ivuxolimab. These receptors all come from an adult with an advanced solid tumor such as melanoma, head and neck, liver or kidney cancer.

The V and J genes are TRBV6-5 and TRBJ1-3, with D hard to call. This CDR3 has 15 residues. The germline gives CDR1 MNHEY, CDR2 SVGAGI. With 0 bases removed from V and 1 base from J, the gap between germline ends came to 7 bases. CDR3 amino acids: CASSYSMASGNTIYF. The DNA of the CDR3 is TGTGCCAGCAGTTACTCGATGGCTTCTGGAAACACCATATATTTT.

The chain is built from TRBV29-1 and TRBJ1-1, with no clear D. Trimming left V 6 bases short and J 1 base short, with 9 bases between. The CDR3 extends over 12 amino acids. Germline V gives CDR1 SQVTM, CDR2 ANQGSEA. The CDR3 reads CSVRTPNTEAFF. The CDR3 bases are TGCAGCGTCCGAACTCCGAACACTGAAGCTTTCTTT.

The chain uses TRBV6-6 and TRBJ2-7, with D possibly matching TRBD1 (5 bases). This CDR3 is 14 amino acids long. Germline V gene sequence: CDR1 MNHNY, CDR2 SVGAGI (reference sequence). V dropped 0 bases and J dropped 4 bases, with 10 bases sitting between them. CDR3 coding DNA: TGTGCCAGCAGTTACTCGAAGGACACTTACGAGCAGTACTTC. Translation gives CASSYSKDTYEQYF.

CDR3 nucleotide sequence: TGCGCCAGCAGCTTGGGGGATCGTGCAGTGGGGGATACGCAGTATTTT. Its protein product is CASSLGDRAVGDTQYF. The rearrangement links TRBV5-1 to TRBJ2-3; D gene ambiguous. Trimming pared 0 bases from V and 6 bases from J, leaving 17 bases between. The CDR3 loop spans 16 amino acids. Germline assignment: CDR1 SGHRS and CDR2 YFSETQ.

This clone was counted a single time. The J gene is TRBJ2-7, the V gene TRBV28; 11 bases align to TRBD1. CDR1 is MDHEN, CDR2 SYDVKM, per germline. This CDR3 is 15 amino acids long. Trimming took 4 bases from V and 2 from J; bases not matched to a gene: 4. CDR3 sequence reads: CASSWRGQGAYEQYF. Written as DNA, the CDR3 is TGTGCCAGCAGTTGGCGGGGACAGGGGGCCTACGAGCAGTACTTC.